These 5 T cell receptor beta chains came from one sample sequenced in a study of spatial heterogeneity in lung cancer. Time point specified: blood at routine non-recurrence follow-up after resection. MiXCR, applied by TCRdb to the 5' RACE reads, yields one record per CDR3 protein. The repertoire holds approximately 93,000 distinct CDR3 sequences, approximately 19% seen once, with just over 20% in the top ten. The source was PBMCs, collected at follow-up. Receptors were obtained from a male donor with early-stage non-small cell lung cancer.

The CDR3 DNA reads as TGCGCCAGCAGCTTGCTTCAGGGGGCCACAGATACGCAGTATTTT. Residues: CASSLLQGATDTQYF. This rearrangement joins TRBV5-1 to TRBJ2-3, with TRBD1 matching 8 bases. The germline CDR1 and CDR2 sequences are SGHRS and YFSETQ. The ends lost 1 base at V and 2 bases at J; junction bases unmatched: 3. This CDR3 region has 15 residues.

This clonotype was seen more than once but under ten times. This chain uses TRBV6-5 with TRBJ1-1, with no clear D. Trimming shortened V by 4 bases and J by 1 base, and 7 bases separated the two germline ends. Looked up from germline, CDR1 is MNHEY and CDR2 is SVGAGI. The CDR3 consists of 13 residues. The CDR3 region is CASSSHENTEAFF. DNA of the CDR3: TGTGCCAGCAGTTCGCACGAGAACACTGAAGCTTTCTTT.

A few counts support this clonotype. The V and J genes are TRBV20-1 and TRBJ1-4; 8 bases map to TRBD1. Germline CDR1 reads DFQATT; CDR2 reads SNEGSKA (reference sequence). V lost 5 bases, J lost 3 bases, and 5 bases stayed unmatched. The CDR3 is 14 amino acids. CDR3 coding DNA: TGCAGTGCTCCCACAGGGGGGGCTAATGAAAAACTGTTTTTT. Protein product: CSAPTGGANEKLFF.

The chain recombines TRBV30 with TRBJ2-7; the match to TRBD2 covers 15 bases. The germline V gene encodes CDR1 GTSNPN and CDR2 SVGIG (reference sequence). V shed 5 bases, J shed 0 bases, and the junction held 5 bases outside the gene matches. The CDR3 consists of 16 residues. The CDR3 nucleotides are TGTGCCTGGGCCGGGACTAGCGGGAGGAGCTCCTACGAGCAGTACTTC. Translation: CAWAGTSGRSSYEQYF.

In this sample, this clonotype turned up a few times. This chain joins TRBV6-5 and TRBJ2-3; maybe TRBD1 (5 bases). The germline V gene encodes CDR1 MNHEY and CDR2 SVGAGI. The CDR3 is 15 amino acids. Trimming took off 6 bases at V and 0 bases at J, with 13 bases between the two ends. The CDR3 coding sequence is TGTGCCAGCAGCCTACAGGCGCTGAGCACAGATACGCAGTATTTT. As protein: CASSLQALSTDTQYF.